This is a list of T cell receptor beta chains from one sample in a study of CD8+CD57+ T cells in acquired aplastic anemia. TCRdb used MiXCR to reprocess the reads, holding one entry per CDR3 protein. This sample yields over 200,000 distinct CDR3 sequences, of which 61% are seen a single time; over 25% belongs to the top ten. Input material: sorted CD4+, CD8+, or CD8+CD57+ T cells (not recorded which) from PBMCs. The receptors were gathered from a human donor in good health. CDR3s include the opening cysteine and the closing phenylalanine or tryptophan. Each record gives: CDR3 length, D gene, V gene, J gene, clone size, CDR3 protein, CDR3 DNA. The D gene is left open where the match is weak. Part of the rows lack a size; the others show once, few, many or a class for expanded clones.

>15|TRBD1|TRBV19|TRBJ1-1|NA
CASSTSTGSDTEAFF
TGTGCCAGTAGTACTTCGACAGGGTCGGATACTGAAGCTTTCTTT
>16|TRBD1|TRBV11-2|TRBJ1-1|many
CASSLPRQGWNTEAFF
TGTGCCAGCAGCTTACCTCGACAGGGTTGGAACACTGAAGCTTTCTTT
>15|NA|TRBV9|TRBJ2-4|NA
CASSVGGGRKNIQYF
TGTGCCAGCAGCGTAGGAGGAGGTCGCAAAAACATTCAGTACTTC
>15|NA|TRBV5-1|TRBJ1-1|many
CASRLGASMNTEAFF
TGCGCCAGCAGGTTGGGGGCCAGCATGAACACTGAAGCTTTCTTT
>13|TRBD1|TRBV25-1|TRBJ2-7|NA
CASSWTGGFEQYF
TGTGCCAGCAGTTGGACAGGGGGCTTTGAGCAGTACTTC
>15|TRBD2|TRBV7-3|TRBJ2-3|few
CASSLAGGPRDTQYF
TGTGCCAGCAGCCTAGCGGGAGGACCTAGGGATACGCAGTATTTT
>14|NA|TRBV15|TRBJ1-5|NA
CATSRDINNQPQHF
TGTGCCACCAGCAGAGACATAAACAATCAGCCCCAGCATTTT
>13|NA|TRBV24-1|TRBJ2-3|NA
CATSDPVADTQYF
TGTGCCACCAGTGATCCTGTAGCAGATACGCAGTATTTT
>13|NA|TRBV25-1|TRBJ2-1|NA
CASSEYRGDEQFF
TGTGCCAGCAGTGAATATAGAGGCGATGAGCAGTTCTTC
>15|NA|TRBV11-3|TRBJ1-6|many
CASSNLGEPKSPLHF
TGTGCCAGCAGCAACCTCGGGGAGCCCAAATCACCCCTCCACTTT
>16|TRBD1|TRBV9|TRBJ1-2|NA
CASSVGQGDVNYGYTF
TGTGCCAGCAGCGTGGGGCAGGGGGATGTTAACTATGGCTACACCTTC
>15|NA|TRBV6-2/TRBV6-3|TRBJ2-7|NA
CASSYSPGGAYEQYF
TGTGCCAGCAGTTACTCACCAGGGGGGGCCTACGAGCAGTACTTC
>11|NA|TRBV7-8|TRBJ1-2|NA
CASGLTPGYTF
TGTGCCAGCGGACTGACACCAGGCTACACCTTC
>15|NA|TRBV4-3|TRBJ2-3|many
CASSQDFGGADTQYF
TGCGCCAGCAGCCAAGATTTTGGGGGAGCAGATACGCAGTATTTT